This TCR beta chain was recovered during a study of T cell responses to AZD1222 COVID-19 vaccine. Germline V gene sequence: CDR1 SQVTM, CDR2 ANQGSEA. CDR3 length equals 13 residues. V was clipped by 0 bases and J by 5 bases, with 11 bases between them. Study-level points and caveats: Donor demographics were predominantly white British with a female majority; clonal diversity may be underestimated. Dominant CD4 TCR responses targeted spike regions 160-218 and 743-854. After two AZD1222 doses, spike-specific TCR breadth and depth rose versus day 0.

Remarks on this clone: Its target is unknown.

Sequencing used immunoSEQ multiplex PCR; TCRdb keeps in-frame clones, though not all of them. This table has about 120,000 clones, under 95% appearing once. The starting material was peripheral blood, obtained on day 0 of AZD1222 vaccination. The sequence was collected from an adult in good health. V usage is TRBV29-1 and J usage is TRBJ2-7, with D hard to call. The CDR3 bases are TGCAGCGTTGAAGATCCGTTCGTTGACGAGCAGTACTTC. Protein: CSVEDPFVDEQYF.